This T cell receptor (beta chain) was recorded in a study of blood T cell repertoires in COVID-19. Study background: Nucleic acid was either cDNA or gDNA, and it came from T cells, B-cell-depleted T cells, or PBMCs.

In the original analysis: Nucleated cell counts were estimated from reference gene primer amplification. Produced via immunoSEQ multiplex PCR; TCRdb's table is partial and in-frame only. The V and J calls and clone size were taken over from that table, and D and trimming were inferred from the DNA. This sample has approximately 160,000 clones, with 80% to 90% found just once. This clone was observed a handful of times. Germline V CDR1 and CDR2: SGHNT, YENEEA. V dropped 5 bases and J dropped 7; count of bases not matched to a gene: 5. The CDR3 spans 13 residues. The age range of participants was about 18 to 100 years, with residence in roughly 25 US areas.

V is TRBV11-3 and J is TRBJ1-2, with 9 bases lining up with TRBD1. The sample comprised PBMCs or T cells enriched from blood (not recorded which). The clonotype was recovered from a man over 45 who had recovered from COVID-19. The DNA of the CDR3 is TGTGCCAGCAGCCCCGACAGGGGGTCTGGCTACACCTTC. This codes for CASSPDRGSGYTF. Based on the CDR3 plus reference TRBV11-3 and TRBJ1-2, the full variable domain is EAGVVQSPRYKIIEKKQPVAFWCNPISGHNTLYWYLQNLGQGPELLIRYENEEAVDDSQLPKDRFSAERLKGVDSTLKIQPAELGDSAVYLCASSPDRGSGYTFGSGTRLTVV.